These 24 T cell receptor beta chains were all obtained from the same sample, sequenced in a study of human T cells and chemical hapten exposure. Time point defined: patch test 3, about 24 weeks after DPC sensitization. As to treatment: therapeutic diphenylcyclopropenone sensitization with weekly scalp DPC. A single record per CDR3 protein comes from TCRdb applying MiXCR to the RACE reads. This repertoire shows roughly 200,000 distinct CDR3 sequences, around a quarter found once; its top ten account for 2.5%. The specimen was whole blood, collected in connection with sensitization to the hapten diphenylcyclopropenone (DPC). These TCRs come from a woman between 40 and 55 years old with alopecia areata. Some clones in this sample may be carry-over from other donors' samples.

V is TRBV5-5 and J is TRBJ2-7; 7 bases line up with TRBD1. Trimming at V came to 0 bases and at J to 3 bases, leaving 6 bases not matched to a gene. The V gene's germline CDR1 is SGHKS and CDR2 YYEKEE (reference sequence). The CDR3 sequence is 15 residues long. The CDR3 bases are TGTGCCAGCAGCTTGGCCCCCCGGGACAGCTACGAGCAGTACTTC. It yields the protein CASSLAPRDSYEQYF.

This clonotype was seen more than once but under ten times. The rearrangement links TRBV18 to TRBJ2-7, with D uncertain. Germline CDR1 is KGHSH and CDR2 is LQKENI. V lost 3 bases, J lost 5 bases, and 8 bases lay in between. The CDR3 has 12 residues. As DNA, the CDR3 is TGTGCCAGCTCACCCGATACCGACGAGCAGTACTTC. Amino acids: CASSPDTDEQYF.

The chain recombines TRBV14 with TRBJ2-1, with D perhaps matching TRBD2 (5 bases). The V end was cut by 1 base, the J end by 4 bases, with 14 bases between. CDR1 is SGHDN, CDR2 FVKESK, per germline. The CDR3 totals 16 residues. The CDR3 sequence: CASSQGSLAGYNEQFF. The CDR3 region has the DNA TGTGCCAGCAGCCAAGGAAGTCTAGCAGGTTACAATGAGCAGTTCTTC.

This sequence joins TRBV4-2 and TRBJ2-1, with D maybe TRBD2 (6 bases). The V and J ends lost 0 bases and 9 bases respectively, with 21 bases between them. CDR3 length: 17 amino acids. Germline assignment: CDR1 LGHNA and CDR2 YNFKEQ. The CDR3 loop is CASSQDPSESRGVEQFF. DNA of the CDR3: TGTGCCAGCAGCCAAGATCCTAGCGAGAGCCGTGGGGTTGAGCAGTTCTTC.

This clonotype was detected a few times. The gene calls are TRBV27 and TRBJ2-2; 8 bases agree with TRBD2. The CDR3 has 15 residues. Germline loops: CDR1 MNHEY, CDR2 SMNVEV (reference sequence). Trimming cost V 2 bases and J 6 bases; bases outside gene matches: 5. CDR3 sequence (DNA): TGTGCCAGCAGTTTACGGGGGGGGGCCGCCGGGGAGCTGTTTTTT. It is translated as CASSLRGGAAGELFF.

This chain joins TRBV29-1 and TRBJ2-1, with D perhaps given as TRBD1 or TRBD2 (5 bases each). Germline assignment: CDR1 SQVTM and CDR2 ANQGSEA. V lost 4 bases and J 6 bases, leaving 19 bases between the germline ends. The CDR3 is 15 amino acids. CDR3 region: CSVGIAGSGINEQFF. CDR3 DNA sequence: TGCAGCGTTGGAATAGCAGGGAGCGGTATCAATGAGCAGTTCTTC.

This chain connects TRBV28 to TRBJ2-2, with 9 bases fitting TRBD1. Germline values: CDR1 MDHEN, CDR2 SYDVKM. The CDR3 has 16 residues. With 3 bases clipped from V and 1 base from J, the junction kept 3 bases outside the gene matches. Here the CDR3 DNA reads TGTGCCAGCAGTTTTGGGGGACAGGGGAACACCGGGGAGCTGTTTTTT. Translated: CASSFGGQGNTGELFF. The variable domain in full, with the rest retrieved from reference TRBV28 and TRBJ2-2, is DVKVTQSSRYLVKRTGEKVFLECVQDMDHENMFWYRQDPGLGLRLIYFSYDVKMKEKGDIPEGYSVSREKKERFSLILESASTNQTSMYLCASSFGGQGNTGELFFGEGSRLTVL.

In its sample, this clonotype was seen a few times. The chain joins TRBV2 to TRBJ1-5; D ambiguous. Germline values: CDR1 SNHLY, CDR2 FYNNEI. V was clipped by 2 bases and J by 2 bases, with 4 bases between them. CDR3 length: 13 amino acids. CDR3 region: CASSEYGNQPQHF. The CDR3 DNA reads as TGTGCCAGCAGTGAATACGGCAATCAGCCCCAGCATTTT.

This clonotype has a handful of counts. The chain combines TRBV7-9 with TRBJ1-5; 8 bases align to TRBD1. CDR1 and CDR2 (germline): SEHNR, FQNEAQ (reference sequence). V was clipped by 5 bases and J by 4 bases; unmatched bases: 1. The CDR3 is 13 residues long. The CDR3 coding sequence is TGTGCCAGCAGCGGACAGGGTAATCAGCCCCAGCATTTT. Translated: CASSGQGNQPQHF.

The table lists this clonotype with a few counts. In nucleotides, the CDR3 is TGTGCCAGCAGTCTAACCGACAGGGCCCGCTACAATGAGCAGTTCTTC. This sequence encodes CASSLTDRARYNEQFF. This chain joins TRBV27 and TRBJ2-1; 7 bases agree with TRBD1. The CDR3 is made up of 16 amino acids. Losses at the gene ends were 5 bases for V and 3 bases for J; bases not matched to a gene: 10. Per the germline V gene, CDR1 is MNHEY and CDR2 is SMNVEV (reference sequence).

The chain couples TRBV7-9 to TRBJ2-3; D unresolved. The CDR3 has 15 residues. Trimming shortened V by 1 base and J by 6 bases, and 14 bases separated the two germline ends. Germline V CDR1 and CDR2: SEHNR, FQNEAQ (reference sequence). CDR3 amino acids: CASSLVQRGEDTQYF. CDR3 DNA sequence: TGTGCCAGCAGCTTAGTCCAGCGTGGTGAGGATACGCAGTATTTT.

This rearrangement joins TRBV7-9 to TRBJ2-5; TRBD2 agrees at 7 bases. Germline-derived CDR1 and CDR2 are SEHNR and FQNEAQ (reference sequence). V shed 2 bases and J 2 bases; nucleotides not matched to a gene: 8. CDR3 length equals 16 residues. The CDR3 region has the DNA TGTGCCAGCAGCTTAATCGGAAAGCGGGATCAAGAGACCCAGTACTTC. The encoded protein is CASSLIGKRDQETQYF.

This clonotype appeared a few times. The rearrangement uses TRBV28 and TRBJ2-7, with 9 bases that match TRBD1. V was pared by 5 bases and J by 1 base, with 9 bases of the junction left unmatched. The CDR3 consists of 16 residues. Looked up from germline, CDR1 is MDHEN and CDR2 is SYDVKM. In DNA, the CDR3 is TGTGCCAGCAGTATTGGACAGGGGTTGGGGTCCTACGAGCAGTACTTC. This sequence encodes CASSIGQGLGSYEQYF.

This clonotype was seen a handful of times. The chain is built from TRBV6-5 and TRBJ1-5; the D gene is possibly TRBD1 (5 bases). V dropped 5 bases and J dropped 4 bases, with 9 bases sitting between them. Germline values: CDR1 MNHEY, CDR2 SVGAGI. The CDR3 spans 13 residues. In DNA form, the CDR3 reads TGTGCCAGCAGTCATGGGGGAAATCAGCCCCAGCATTTT. Protein sequence: CASSHGGNQPQHF.

The chain has TRBV6-2 or TRBV6-3 and TRBJ2-7; 11 nucleotides match TRBD2. Germline values: CDR1 MNHEY, CDR2 SVGEGT. The trim removed 2 bases at V and 3 bases at J, leaving 12 bases unmatched. The CDR3 spans 18 residues. The CDR3 protein is CASSYATGFGLAGYEQYF. In DNA form, the CDR3 reads TGTGCCAGCAGTTACGCGACAGGGTTCGGACTAGCGGGCTACGAGCAGTACTTC.

This clonotype was picked up a small number of times. The V call is TRBV2, the J call TRBJ2-3, with D tentatively TRBD2 (6 bases). The germline CDR1 and CDR2 sequences are SNHLY and FYNNEI. This CDR3 contains 15 residues. The V end was cut by 2 bases, the J end by 5 bases, with 14 bases between. CDR3 region: CASSESAGGKDTQYF. CDR3 coding DNA: TGTGCCAGCAGTGAAAGCGCCGGAGGGAAAGATACGCAGTATTTT.

The chain links TRBV7-2 to TRBJ2-3, with D possibly matching TRBD2 (5 bases). Germline CDR1 and CDR2: SGHTA and FQGNSA. V lost 8 bases to trimming and J lost 1 base, with 16 bases between them. This CDR3 contains 15 residues. CDR3 nucleotide sequence: TGTGCCAGCTCCTGGACTCGGGCCGGCACAGATACGCAGTATTTT. It specifies CASSWTRAGTDTQYF.

This chain links TRBV5-1 with TRBJ2-3; 7 bases match TRBD2. Per germline, CDR1 SGHRS and CDR2 YFSETQ. V was pared by 1 base and J by 8 bases, with 10 bases of the junction left unmatched. The CDR3 runs 15 residues. The CDR3 sequence: CASSLSSAGVGTQYF. The CDR3 DNA follows: TGCGCCAGCAGCTTGTCCAGCGCGGGAGTTGGTACGCAGTATTTT.

This clonotype was counted between two and nine times. The chain has TRBV2 and TRBJ1-5; no definite D call. Trimming cost V 2 bases and J 5 bases, with 13 bases left between them. Germline V gene lookup returns CDR1 SNHLY and CDR2 FYNNEI. The CDR3 is made up of 15 amino acids. The CDR3 DNA reads TGTGCCAGCAGTGAAATCGGGAGGCAGTATCAGCCCCAGCATTTT. Residues: CASSEIGRQYQPQHF.

This clonotype was found a few times. The V and J genes are TRBV29-1 and TRBJ2-1, with D perhaps TRBD1 (6 bases). Germline values: CDR1 SQVTM, CDR2 ANQGSEA. The CDR3 spans 14 residues. The V end was cut by 1 base, the J end by 6 bases, with 13 bases between. The CDR3 here is CSVEAREGGNEQFF. DNA for the CDR3: TGCAGCGTTGAAGCCCGGGAAGGGGGCAATGAGCAGTTCTTC.

The chain uses TRBV4-2 and TRBJ1-2; D uncertain. Germline V gene data show CDR1 as LGHNA and CDR2 as YNFKEQ. Trimming left V 4 bases short and J 0 bases short, with 12 bases between. The CDR3 totals 15 residues. The DNA for the CDR3 is TGTGCCAGCAGCCCTACGGCTACTACTAACTATGGCTACACCTTC. It yields the protein CASSPTATTNYGYTF.

The chain uses TRBV19 and TRBJ1-5, with D unresolved. Trimming stripped 4 bases from V and 0 bases from J, with 10 bases between. CDR3 length: 15 residues. The germline gives CDR1 LNHDA, CDR2 SQIVND (reference sequence). CDR3 amino acids: CASSNGVYSNQPQHF. The CDR3 DNA reads as TGTGCCAGTAGTAATGGCGTTTATAGCAATCAGCCCCAGCATTTT.

CDR3: CASSLEVLSGRTDTQYF. The CDR3 DNA reads as TGTGCCAGCAGCTTAGAGGTCCTCAGCGGCCGCACAGATACGCAGTATTTT. V and J are TRBV11-1 and TRBJ2-3; tentatively, D is TRBD2 (5 bases). The CDR3 extends over 17 amino acids. V gave up 1 base and J gave up 1 base, with 15 bases separating them. Germline V CDR1 and CDR2: SGHAT, FQDESV (reference sequence).

V usage is TRBV7-9 and J usage is TRBJ1-5, with 7 bases fitting TRBD1. The CDR3 is made up of 14 amino acids. Trimming cost V 5 bases and J 6 bases; bases outside gene matches: 7. Germline V CDR1 and CDR2: SEHNR, FQNEAQ (reference sequence). The CDR3 DNA follows: TGTGCCAGCAGCCATGACAGGGAGGGTCAGCCCCAGCATTTT. Its protein product is CASSHDREGQPQHF.